Below are 18 T cell receptor beta chains sequenced from a single sample in a study of T cell repertoires in cytomegalovirus infection. Each CDR3 protein is one row after TCRdb ran MiXCR on the reads. The table records about 920,000 distinct CDR3 sequences, approximately 31% of them present only once. No antigen has been assigned to these receptors. This material consisted of cultured CD8+ T cells from PBMCs, taken from culture after CMV antigen stimulation. Receptor source: a human donor in good health (CMV status not recorded). Some clones in this sample may be carry-over from other donors' samples.

Regarding this clonotype: A much larger clonotype is one base distant, so this may be a read error. This rearrangement joins TRBV11-3 to TRBJ2-7; the match to TRBD1 covers 11 bases. Unmatched junction bases numbered 5, after V lost 5 bases and J lost 2 bases. This CDR3 has 15 residues. Germline-derived CDR1 and CDR2 are SGHNT and YENEEA. This chain's CDR3 is CASSPKDRGPYEQYF. The CDR3 DNA is TGTGCCAGCAGCCCAAAGGACAGGGGGCCCTACGAGCAGTACTTC. The complete variable domain, with remaining parts taken from reference TRBV11-3 and TRBJ2-7, reads EAGVVQSPRYKIIEKKQPVAFWCNPISGHNTLYWYLQNLGQGPELLIRYENEEAVDDSQLPKDRFSAERLKGVDSTLKIQPAELGDSAVYLCASSPKDRGPYEQYFGPGTRLTVT.

This chain uses TRBV19 with TRBJ2-1; D perhaps matches TRBD2 (6 bases). Trimming pared 4 bases from V and 3 bases from J, leaving 13 bases between. Germline assignment: CDR1 LNHDA and CDR2 SQIVND (reference sequence). This CDR3 is built from 15 residues. The CDR3 DNA sequence: TGTGCCAGTAGTACCTGGCGGGGTAACTACAATGAGCAGTTCTTC. As protein: CASSTWRGNYNEQFF.

V usage is TRBV20-1 and J usage is TRBJ2-7, with D unresolved. Trimming pared 2 bases from V and 3 bases from J, leaving 11 bases between. The CDR3 sequence is 13 residues long. From germline, CDR1 is DFQATT and CDR2 SNEGSKA (reference sequence). CDR3 residues: CSARNTADYEQYV. In nucleotides, the CDR3 is TGCAGTGCTAGAAACACCGCCGACTACGAGCAGTACGTC.

In its sample, this clonotype was seen a few times. The chain carries TRBV11-2 and TRBJ2-3; D unclear. In germline, CDR1 is SGHAT, CDR2 FQNNGV. V shed 5 bases and J shed 7 bases, with 7 bases lying between them. CDR3 length: 11 amino acids. CDR3 nucleotide sequence: TGTGCCAGCAGCCCAGGATATACGCAGTATTTT. Its translation is CASSPGYTQYF.

This clonotype showed up just a few times. The V and J genes are TRBV4-1 and TRBJ2-2; TRBD2 aligns across 11 bases. The length of the CDR3 is 17 residues. Germline V gene data show CDR1 as MGHRA and CDR2 as YSYEKL. The J segment lost 1 base and the V segment lost 3 bases, leaving 4 bases of the junction unmatched. In DNA, the CDR3 is TGCGCCAGCAGCCATCCGACTAGCGGGGAGAACACCGGGGAGCTGTTTTTT. This encodes CASSHPTSGENTGELFF.

DNA of the CDR3: TGTGCCAGCAGCCACGGACCCAACTCCTACAATGAGCAGTTCTTC. This codes for CASSHGPNSYNEQFF. V gene TRBV14 combines with J gene TRBJ2-1, with D uncertain. This CDR3 region has 15 residues. Germline V gene lookup returns CDR1 SGHDN and CDR2 FVKESK. The ends were cut back, 3 bases at V and 0 bases at J, with 9 bases in the middle. The variable domain in full, completed from reference TRBV14 and TRBJ2-1, reads EAGVTQFPSHSVIEKGQTVTLRCDPISGHDNLYWYRRVMGKEIKFLLHFVKESKQDESGMPNNRFLAERTGGTYSTLKVQPAELEDSGVYFCASSHGPNSYNEQFFGPGTRLTVL.

This clonotype was counted a single time. The J gene is TRBJ2-2, the V gene TRBV5-8; D ambiguous. The CDR3 is made up of 17 amino acids. Germline V gene sequence: CDR1 SGHTS, CDR2 YDEGEE. V was clipped by 1 base and J by 7 bases, with 20 bases between them. CDR3 bases: TGTGCCAGCAGCTTGAACTTTTTTGAGCAGTTTGTCGGGGAGCTGTTTTTT. As protein: CASSLNFFEQFVGELFF.

In its sample, this clonotype was seen a few times. The chain employs TRBV3-1 and TRBJ2-3, with 7 bases matching TRBD2. The V segment lost 1 base and the J segment 8 bases; nucleotides outside the gene matches: 3. The CDR3 is made up of 13 amino acids. Germline values: CDR1 LGHDT, CDR2 YNNKEL (reference sequence). The CDR3 DNA follows: TGTGCCAGCAGCCAAGGGGGGGGAGGTACGCAGTATTTT. This sequence encodes CASSQGGGGTQYF.

In this sample, this clonotype turned up many times. This chain uses TRBV7-2 with TRBJ2-1; 8 bases are a match to TRBD1. The CDR3 consists of 22 residues. The germline V gene has CDR1 SGHTA and CDR2 FQGNSA. The V gene end was trimmed by 2 bases and the J gene end by 7 bases; junction bases not matched to a gene: 28. DNA of the CDR3: TGTGCCAGCAGCTTACGTACGGCCGGTTACACTATCGGGACAGGCTTTGGGAATGAGCAGTTCTTC. Translating it yields CASSLRTAGYTIGTGFGNEQFF.

As concerns this clonotype: One end of the junction does not line up with germline, which may come from a read error. V usage is TRBV6-5 and J usage is TRBJ2-2; 7 bases align to TRBD2. The CDR3 is made up of 16 amino acids. From germline, CDR1 is MNHEY and CDR2 SVGAGI. The CDR3 sequence: CASSYSGEGYTRELFF. Here the CDR3 DNA reads TGTGCCAGCAGTTACTCAGGGGAGGGTTACACCCGGGAGCTGTTTTTT.

This chain's CDR3 is CASSASGGEAFF. The CDR3 DNA is TGTGCCAGCAGCGCGAGCGGGGGAGAAGCTTTCTTT. The chain uses TRBV7-2 and TRBJ1-1; maybe TRBD1 (5 bases). V was clipped by 5 bases and J by 8 bases, with 12 bases between them. The CDR3 is made up of 12 amino acids. Germline V lookup: CDR1 SGHTA, CDR2 FQGNSA.

The rearrangement uses TRBV19 and TRBJ2-1; 7 bases fit TRBD1. The CDR3 contains 15 residues. V shed 1 base and J 5 bases; nucleotides not matched to a gene: 5. Germline CDR1 is LNHDA and CDR2 is SQIVND (reference sequence). The CDR3 region has the DNA TGTGCCAGTAGTATAGTTACAGGGGCAGACAATGAGCAGTTCTTC. Its translation is CASSIVTGADNEQFF. The variable domain in full, completed from reference TRBV19 and TRBJ2-1, reads DGGITQSPKYLFRKEGQNVTLSCEQNLNHDAMYWYRQDPGQGLRLIYYSQIVNDFQKGDIAEGYSVSREKKESFPLTVTSAQKNPTAFYLCASSIVTGADNEQFFGPGTRLTVL.

This clonotype was picked up a small number of times. J is TRBJ2-4 and V is TRBV7-9, with D maybe TRBD1 (6 bases). CDR3 size: 14 residues. With 1 base removed from V and 5 bases from J, the gap between germline ends came to 9 bases. Per germline, CDR1 SEHNR and CDR2 FQNEAQ (reference sequence). CDR3: CASSLGQVQNIQYF. CDR3 sequence (DNA): TGTGCCAGCAGCTTAGGACAGGTACAAAACATTCAGTACTTC.

V is TRBV20-1 and J is TRBJ2-7, with D hard to call. The CDR3 loop spans 14 amino acids. Germline assignment: CDR1 DFQATT and CDR2 SNEGSKA (reference sequence). The germline V and J ends were trimmed by 0 bases and 2 bases, with 11 bases remaining between them. CDR3 DNA sequence: TGCAGTGCTAGAGATCGGAAGGGTACCTACGAGCAGTACTTC. Translating gives CSARDRKGTYEQYF.

Only a few counts were recorded for this clonotype. The chain is built from TRBV4-3 and TRBJ2-5; D may be TRBD1 (6 bases). Trimming stripped 0 bases from V and 4 bases from J, with 15 bases between. The length of the CDR3 is 16 residues. Germline CDR1 and CDR2: LGHNA and YSLEER. CDR3 loop: CASSQDKEGESETQYF. The CDR3, as DNA: TGCGCCAGCAGCCAAGATAAAGAGGGGGAATCAGAGACCCAGTACTTC.

This clonotype has only a few counts. The V and J genes are TRBV12-3 or TRBV12-4 and TRBJ1-5; TRBD1 is a possible D gene (5 bases). This CDR3 comprises 14 residues. Trimming shortened V by 6 bases and J by 1 base, and 10 bases separated the two germline ends. This CDR3 is CASSSRQSNQPQHF. CDR3 DNA: TGTGCCAGCAGCTCCCGACAGAGCAATCAGCCCCAGCATTTT.

The CDR3 nucleotides are TGTGCCAGTAAGGCCTTAGCGGGGTTATACAATGAGCAGTTCTTC. Translating it yields CASKALAGLYNEQFF. The gene calls are TRBV19 and TRBJ2-1; 8 bases align to TRBD2. This CDR3 comprises 15 residues. Germline loops: CDR1 LNHDA, CDR2 SQIVND (reference sequence). J gave up 4 bases and V 7 bases, and 9 bases lay outside the gene matches. Drawing the rest from reference TRBV19 and TRBJ2-1, the complete variable domain is DGGITQSPKYLFRKEGQNVTLSCEQNLNHDAMYWYRQDPGQGLRLIYYSQIVNDFQKGDIAEGYSVSREKKESFPLTVTSAQKNPTAFYLCASKALAGLYNEQFFGPGTRLTVL.

The CDR3 is CSVEEPTVNTEAFF. The CDR3 DNA reads TGCAGCGTTGAAGAACCGACAGTGAACACTGAAGCTTTCTTT. This chain uses TRBV29-1 with TRBJ1-1; the D gene is possibly TRBD1 (5 bases). The CDR3 is 14 amino acids. V was trimmed by 0 bases and J by 0 bases, leaving 8 bases between them. Germline V gene lookup returns CDR1 SQVTM and CDR2 ANQGSEA.